Listed below are T cell receptor beta chains from one sample, sequenced in a study of blood T cell repertoires in COVID-19. TCRdb keeps only in-frame clones here, not all; method: immunoSEQ multiplex PCR. The sample consists of 250,000 or so clones, around nine tenths of them appearing once. Sequences were obtained from PBMCs or T cells enriched from blood (not recorded which). Receptor source: a man aged 25 to 40 who had recovered from COVID-19. Both conserved end residues are part of each CDR3. The order of the fields is V gene, clone size, J gene, D gene, CDR3 length, CDR3 protein, CDR3 DNA. A D gene is named only where the DNA matches it firmly. Expanded clones get a size class; other rows say once, few or many, or leave the size out.

>TRBV19|NA|TRBJ1-3|TRBD1|15
CASILTGTSLNTIYF
TGTGCCAGTATCCTGACAGGGACTTCTCTCAACACCATATATTTT
>TRBV29-1|once|TRBJ2-2|TRBD1|15
CSVAVPGGRTGELFF
TGCAGCGTTGCAGTCCCAGGGGGTAGGACCGGGGAGCTGTTTTTT
>TRBV6-5|NA|TRBJ1-4|NA|14
CASSYGGTNEKLFF
TGTGCCAGCAGTTACGGGGGCACTAATGAAAAACTGTTTTTT
>TRBV5-8|NA|TRBJ2-3|TRBD1|15
CASSLGTGTTDTQYF
TGTGCCAGCAGCTTGGGGACAGGGACCACAGATACGCAGTATTTT
>TRBV5-1|NA|TRBJ2-7|NA|16
CASSLDSGTNTYEQYF
TGCGCCAGCAGCTTGGATTCGGGGACAAACACCTACGAGCAGTACTTC
>TRBV5-6|NA|TRBJ1-4|NA|13
CASGWAKDEKLFF
TGTGCCAGCGGCTGGGCTAAGGATGAAAAACTGTTTTTT
>TRBV19|NA|TRBJ2-7|TRBD1|15
CASSIPGTATYEQYF
TGTGCCAGTAGTATTCCTGGGACAGCAACCTACGAGCAGTACTTC
>TRBV15|once|TRBJ2-2|TRBD2|17
CATSRLGTSGRVGELFF
TGTGCCACCAGCAGACTCGGGACTAGCGGGAGGGTCGGGGAGCTGTTTTTT
>TRBV19|NA|TRBJ1-1|TRBD1|12
CASSIGTAEAFF
TGTGCCAGTAGTATCGGGACAGCCGAAGCTTTCTTT
>TRBV6-5|NA|TRBJ2-5|TRBD2|15
CASSPQRGGGETQYF
TGTGCCAGCAGTCCCCAGCGGGGGGGCGGGGAGACCCAGTACTTC
>TRBV5-4|NA|TRBJ2-2|NA|16
CASSRVGGGPTGELFF
TGTGCCAGCAGCCGGGTCGGCGGGGGCCCCACCGGGGAGCTGTTTTTT
>TRBV5-4|NA|TRBJ2-3|NA|15
CASSLPGVPTDTQYF
TGTGCCAGCAGCTTGCCGGGGGTACCCACAGATACGCAGTATTTT
>TRBV5-1|NA|TRBJ2-7|NA|14
CASSGGTAAYEQYF
TGCGCCAGCAGCGGGGGGACAGCCGCCTACGAGCAGTACTTC
>TRBV7-2|NA|TRBJ1-2|NA|17
CASSYLTGLDGSYGYTF
TGTGCCAGCAGCTACCTCACCGGTCTGGATGGGAGCTATGGCTACACCTTC
>TRBV19|NA|TRBJ2-1|NA|13
CASSPTDRGEQFF
TGTGCCAGTAGTCCAACCGACCGGGGGGAGCAGTTCTTC
>TRBV7-2|NA|TRBJ1-4|NA|13
CASSAGHTEKLFF
TGTGCCAGCAGCGCAGGCCATACTGAAAAACTGTTTTTT
>TRBV2|NA|TRBJ1-3|NA|12
CASSEARVRGAF
TGTGCCAGCAGTGAAGCACGGGTTAGAGGAGCTTTT
>TRBV27|NA|TRBJ2-5|NA|17
CASSLRVVGQNQETQYF
TGTGCCAGTTCCCTCAGGGTTGTAGGACAGAACCAAGAGACCCAGTACTTC
>TRBV12-5|NA|TRBJ2-7|TRBD2|18
CASGLRPRIGGGEEGQYF
TGTGCTAGTGGTTTGCGGCCCCGCATTGGCGGGGGAGAGGAGGGGCAGTACTTC
>TRBV4-3|NA|TRBJ2-4|NA|16
CASSLEQGAVRNIQYF
TGCGCCAGCAGCCTAGAACAGGGAGCGGTTCGGAACATTCAGTACTTC
>TRBV7-4|NA|TRBJ1-5|NA|17
CPSSAGKGGGSNQPQHF
TGCCCCAGCAGCGCCGGAAAAGGGGGGGGGAGCAATCAGCCCCAGCATTTT
>TRBV9|few|TRBJ1-2|TRBD1|14
CASSSTGGTYGYTF
TGTGCCAGCAGCTCTACAGGGGGAACCTATGGCTACACCTTC
>TRBV28|NA|TRBJ2-7|TRBD2|15
CASSLHPGGAYEQYF
TGTGCCAGCAGTCTACACCCGGGGGGGGCCTACGAGCAGTACTTC
>TRBV11-2|few|TRBJ1-2|NA|14
CASSLADANYGYTF
TGTGCCAGCAGCTTGGCAGATGCTAACTATGGCTACACCTTC
>TRBV5-1|NA|TRBJ2-3|TRBD1|15
CASSVRQGGTDTQYF
TGCGCCAGCAGCGTTAGGCAGGGGGGCACAGATACGCAGTATTTT
>TRBV7-2|NA|TRBJ2-7|NA|15
CASSLEAGASYEQYF
TGTGCCAGCAGCTTAGAGGCAGGGGCCAGCTACGAGCAGTACTTC
>TRBV28|NA|TRBJ1-2|TRBD1|14
CASSSDRGDYGYTF
TGTGCCAGCAGTTCGGACAGGGGAGACTATGGCTACACCTTC
>TRBV6-1|NA|TRBJ2-3|NA|15
CASSDIRGVTDTQYF
TGTGCCAGCAGTGATATCAGGGGAGTCACAGATACGCAGTATTTT
>TRBV7-9|NA|TRBJ1-6|TRBD1|14
CASSRQGGNSPLHF
TGTGCCAGCAGCAGACAGGGGGGGAATTCACCCCTCCACTTT
>TRBV5-8|NA|TRBJ1-1|NA|14
CASSWSGGQTEAFF
TGTGCCAGCAGCTGGAGCGGGGGGCAGACTGAAGCTTTCTTT
>TRBV28|NA|TRBJ2-3|NA|12
CASSSPPNTQYF
TGTGCCAGCAGTTCCCCTCCTAATACGCAGTATTTT
>TRBV27|NA|TRBJ2-7|NA|11
CASRYSDEQYF
TGTGCCAGCAGATATTCCGACGAGCAGTACTTC
>TRBV7-6|few|TRBJ1-1|NA|15
CASALAGLPNTEAFF
TGTGCCAGTGCTCTGGCAGGCCTTCCGAACACTGAAGCTTTCTTT
>TRBV15|NA|TRBJ1-4|NA|13
CATSRGSGEKLFF
TGTGCCACCAGCAGAGGGAGTGGGGAAAAACTGTTTTTT
>TRBV3-1/TRBV3-2|NA|TRBJ2-1|NA|15
CASTLTASEYNEQFF
TGTGCCAGCACCTTGACGGCTAGCGAATACAATGAGCAGTTCTTC
>TRBV5-1|NA|TRBJ1-1|TRBD1|15
CASSLTGVENTEAFF
TGCGCCAGCAGCCTGACAGGGGTCGAGAACACTGAAGCTTTCTTT
>TRBV14|NA|TRBJ1-2|TRBD1|15
CASSPLDRSIYGYTF
TGTGCCAGCAGCCCACTGGACAGGTCTATCTATGGCTACACCTTC
>TRBV27|NA|TRBJ2-7|TRBD2|15
CASSLSPGGVGEQYF
TGTGCCAGCAGTTTATCCCCGGGAGGAGTAGGCGAGCAGTACTTC
>TRBV5-4|NA|TRBJ2-3|NA|12
CASSETTDTQYF
TGTGCCAGCAGCGAAACTACAGATACGCAGTATTTT
>TRBV2|NA|TRBJ1-4|TRBD1|13
CASSGTGNEKLFF
TGTGCCAGTTCCGGGACAGGAAATGAAAAACTGTTTTTT
>TRBV14|NA|TRBJ1-1|NA|17
CASSQGLLTGLLTEAFF
TGTGCCAGCAGCCAAGGCCTGCTTACAGGGCTCCTGACTGAAGCTTTCTTT
>TRBV7-9|NA|TRBJ2-4|NA|12
CASSPTAGIQYF
TGTGCCAGCAGCCCCACGGCGGGCATTCAGTACTTC
>TRBV4-1|NA|TRBJ2-5|TRBD2|13
CASSLRLAETQYF
TGCGCCAGCAGCCTACGACTAGCAGAGACCCAGTACTTC
>TRBV5-6|NA|TRBJ1-2|NA|13
CASSLQGLYGYTF
TGTGCCAGCAGCCTCCAGGGCCTCTATGGCTACACCTTC